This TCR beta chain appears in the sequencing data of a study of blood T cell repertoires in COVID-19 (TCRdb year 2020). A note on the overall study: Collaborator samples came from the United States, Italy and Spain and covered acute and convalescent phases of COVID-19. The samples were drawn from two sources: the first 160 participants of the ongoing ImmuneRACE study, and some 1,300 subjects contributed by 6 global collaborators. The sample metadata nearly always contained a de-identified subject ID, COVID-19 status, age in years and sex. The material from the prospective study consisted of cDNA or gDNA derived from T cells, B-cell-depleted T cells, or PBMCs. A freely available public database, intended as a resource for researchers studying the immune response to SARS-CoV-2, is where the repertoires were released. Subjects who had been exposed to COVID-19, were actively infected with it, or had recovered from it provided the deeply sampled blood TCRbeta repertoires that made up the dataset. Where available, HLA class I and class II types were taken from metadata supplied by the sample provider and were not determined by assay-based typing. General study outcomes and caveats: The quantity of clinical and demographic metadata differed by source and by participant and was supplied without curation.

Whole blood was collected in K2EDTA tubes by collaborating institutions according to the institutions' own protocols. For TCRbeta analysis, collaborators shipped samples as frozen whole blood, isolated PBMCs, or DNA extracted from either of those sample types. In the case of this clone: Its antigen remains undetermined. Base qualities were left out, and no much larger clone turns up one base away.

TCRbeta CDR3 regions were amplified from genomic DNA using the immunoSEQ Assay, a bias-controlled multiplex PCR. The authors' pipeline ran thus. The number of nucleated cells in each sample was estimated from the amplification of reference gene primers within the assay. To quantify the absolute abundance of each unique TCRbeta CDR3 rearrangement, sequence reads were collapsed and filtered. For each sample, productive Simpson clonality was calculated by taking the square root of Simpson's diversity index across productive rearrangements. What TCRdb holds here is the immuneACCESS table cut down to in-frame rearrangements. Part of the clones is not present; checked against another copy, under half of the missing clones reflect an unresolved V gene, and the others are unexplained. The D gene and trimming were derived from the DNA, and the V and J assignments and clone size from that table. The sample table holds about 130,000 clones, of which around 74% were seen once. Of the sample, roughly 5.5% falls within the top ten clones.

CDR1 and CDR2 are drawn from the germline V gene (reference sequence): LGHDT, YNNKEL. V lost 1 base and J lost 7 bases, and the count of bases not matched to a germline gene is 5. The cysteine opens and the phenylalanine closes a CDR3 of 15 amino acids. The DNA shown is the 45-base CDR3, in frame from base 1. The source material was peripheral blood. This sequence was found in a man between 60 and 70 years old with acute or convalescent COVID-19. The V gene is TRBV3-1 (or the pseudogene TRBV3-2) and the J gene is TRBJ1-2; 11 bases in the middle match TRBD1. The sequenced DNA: TGTGCCAGCAGCCAAGGAGCCGGGACAGGGGGTGGCTACACCTTC. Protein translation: CASSQGAGTGGGYTF.